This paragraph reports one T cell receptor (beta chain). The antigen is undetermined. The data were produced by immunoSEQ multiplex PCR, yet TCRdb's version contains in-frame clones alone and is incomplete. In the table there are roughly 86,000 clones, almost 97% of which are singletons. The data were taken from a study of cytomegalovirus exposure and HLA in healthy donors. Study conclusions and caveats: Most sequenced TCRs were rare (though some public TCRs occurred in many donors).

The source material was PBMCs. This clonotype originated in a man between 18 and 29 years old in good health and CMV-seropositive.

The DNA for the CDR3 is TGCGCCAGCAGCTTAAGGCGGGCATCCACTGAAGCTTTCTTT. Protein sequence: CASSLRRASTEAFF. V usage is TRBV5-1 and J usage is TRBJ1-1; no definite D call. Germline assignment: CDR1 SGHRS and CDR2 YFSETQ. The V end lost 2 bases, the J end lost 4 bases, and 12 bases lay between the germline ends. This CDR3 contains 14 residues.